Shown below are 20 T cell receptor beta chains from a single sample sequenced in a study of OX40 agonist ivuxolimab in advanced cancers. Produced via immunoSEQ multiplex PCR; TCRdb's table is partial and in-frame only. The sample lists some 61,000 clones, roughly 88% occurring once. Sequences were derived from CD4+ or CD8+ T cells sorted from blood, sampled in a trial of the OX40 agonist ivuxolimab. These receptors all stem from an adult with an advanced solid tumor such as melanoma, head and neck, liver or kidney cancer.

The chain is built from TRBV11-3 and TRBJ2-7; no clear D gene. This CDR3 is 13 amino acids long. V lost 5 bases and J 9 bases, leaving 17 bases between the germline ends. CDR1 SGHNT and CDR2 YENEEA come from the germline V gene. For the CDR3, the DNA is TGTGCCAGCAGCCTGAATAGACTCTCCGGGCAGTACTTC. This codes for CASSLNRLSGQYF.

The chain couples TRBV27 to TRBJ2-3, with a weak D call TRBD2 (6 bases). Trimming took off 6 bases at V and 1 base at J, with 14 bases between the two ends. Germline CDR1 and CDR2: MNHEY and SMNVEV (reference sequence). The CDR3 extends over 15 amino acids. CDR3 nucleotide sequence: TGTGCCAGCAGCTTTGGGGGGATCCGCACAGATACGCAGTATTTT. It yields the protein CASSFGGIRTDTQYF.

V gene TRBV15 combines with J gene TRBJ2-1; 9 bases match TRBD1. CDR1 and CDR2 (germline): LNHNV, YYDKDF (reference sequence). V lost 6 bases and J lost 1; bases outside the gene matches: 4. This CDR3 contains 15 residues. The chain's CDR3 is CATSRDRESYNEQFF. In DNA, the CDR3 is TGTGCCACCAGTCGGGACAGGGAGTCCTACAATGAGCAGTTCTTC.

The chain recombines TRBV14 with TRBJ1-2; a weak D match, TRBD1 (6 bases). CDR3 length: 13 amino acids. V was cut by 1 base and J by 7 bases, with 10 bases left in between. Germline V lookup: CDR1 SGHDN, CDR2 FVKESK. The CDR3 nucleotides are TGTGCCAGCAGCCAAGTACAGGGCAGTGGCTACACCTTC. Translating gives CASSQVQGSGYTF.

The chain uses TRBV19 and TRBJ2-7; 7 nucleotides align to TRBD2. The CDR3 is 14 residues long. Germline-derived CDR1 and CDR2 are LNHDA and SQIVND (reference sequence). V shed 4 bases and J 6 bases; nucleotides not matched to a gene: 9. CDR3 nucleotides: TGTGCCAGTAGTACGGGACTATTCGACGCCGAGCAGTACTTC. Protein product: CASSTGLFDAEQYF.

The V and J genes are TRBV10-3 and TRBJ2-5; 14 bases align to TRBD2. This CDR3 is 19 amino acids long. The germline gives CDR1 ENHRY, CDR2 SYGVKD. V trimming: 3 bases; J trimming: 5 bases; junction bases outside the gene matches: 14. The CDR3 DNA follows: TGTGCCATCAGTGATCTAAGACTAGCGGGAGGGCCGAGCCTTGAGACCCAGTACTTC. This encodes CAISDLRLAGGPSLETQYF.

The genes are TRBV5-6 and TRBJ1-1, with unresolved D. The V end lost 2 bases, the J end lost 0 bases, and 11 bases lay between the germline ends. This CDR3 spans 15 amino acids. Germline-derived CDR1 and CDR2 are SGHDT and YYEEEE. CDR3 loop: CASSFPEAMNTEAFF. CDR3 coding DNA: TGTGCCAGCAGCTTCCCGGAAGCCATGAACACTGAAGCTTTCTTT.

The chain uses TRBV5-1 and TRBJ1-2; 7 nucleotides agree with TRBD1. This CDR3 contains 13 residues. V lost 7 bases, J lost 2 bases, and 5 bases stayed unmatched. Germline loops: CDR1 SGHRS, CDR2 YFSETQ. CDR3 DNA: TGCGCCAGCTGGGGGACAGAAAACTATGGCTACACCTTC. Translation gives CASWGTENYGYTF.

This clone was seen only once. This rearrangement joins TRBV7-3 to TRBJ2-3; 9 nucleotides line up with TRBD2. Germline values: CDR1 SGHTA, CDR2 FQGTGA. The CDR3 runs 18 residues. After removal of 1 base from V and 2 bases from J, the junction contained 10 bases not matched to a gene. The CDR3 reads CASSLNMASGVYTDTQYF. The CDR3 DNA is TGTGCCAGCAGCTTAAATATGGCTAGCGGGGTATACACAGATACGCAGTATTTT.

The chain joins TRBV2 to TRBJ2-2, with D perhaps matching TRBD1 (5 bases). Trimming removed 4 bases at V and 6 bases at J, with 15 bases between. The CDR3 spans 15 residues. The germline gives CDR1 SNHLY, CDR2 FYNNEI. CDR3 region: CASSGGRAKAGELFF. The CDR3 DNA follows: TGTGCCAGCAGTGGCGGCAGGGCAAAAGCCGGGGAGCTGTTTTTT. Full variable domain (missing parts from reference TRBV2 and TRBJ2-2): EPEVTQTPSHQVTQMGQEVILRCVPISNHLYFYWYRQILGQKVEFLVSFYNNEISEKSEIFDDQFSVERPDGSNFTLKIRSTKLEDSAMYFCASSGGRAKAGELFFGEGSRLTVL.

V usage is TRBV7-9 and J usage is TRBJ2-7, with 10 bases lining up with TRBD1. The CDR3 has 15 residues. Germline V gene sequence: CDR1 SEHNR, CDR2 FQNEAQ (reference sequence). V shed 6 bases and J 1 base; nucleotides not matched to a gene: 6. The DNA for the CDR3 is TGTGCCAGCAGTCCCGGGACAGGGGAATCCTACGAGCAGTACTTC. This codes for CASSPGTGESYEQYF.

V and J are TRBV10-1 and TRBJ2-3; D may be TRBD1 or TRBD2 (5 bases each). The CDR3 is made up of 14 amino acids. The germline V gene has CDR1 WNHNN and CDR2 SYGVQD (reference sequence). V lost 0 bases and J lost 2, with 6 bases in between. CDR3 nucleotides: TGCGCCAGCAGTGAGTCGGGGGACACAGATACGCAGTATTTT. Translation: CASSESGDTDTQYF.

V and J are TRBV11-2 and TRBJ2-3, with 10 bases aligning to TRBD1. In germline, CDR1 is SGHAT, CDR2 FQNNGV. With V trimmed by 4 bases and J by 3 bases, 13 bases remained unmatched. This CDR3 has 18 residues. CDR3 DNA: TGTGCCAGCAGCTCTTATACCGGGACAGGGGTGTTTACAGATACGCAGTATTTT. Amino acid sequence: CASSSYTGTGVFTDTQYF. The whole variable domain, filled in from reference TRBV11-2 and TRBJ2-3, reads EAGVAQSPRYKIIEKRQSVAFWCNPISGHATLYWYQQILGQGPKLLIQFQNNGVVDDSQLPKDRFSAERLKGVDSTLKIQPAKLEDSAVYLCASSSYTGTGVFTDTQYFGPGTRLTVL.

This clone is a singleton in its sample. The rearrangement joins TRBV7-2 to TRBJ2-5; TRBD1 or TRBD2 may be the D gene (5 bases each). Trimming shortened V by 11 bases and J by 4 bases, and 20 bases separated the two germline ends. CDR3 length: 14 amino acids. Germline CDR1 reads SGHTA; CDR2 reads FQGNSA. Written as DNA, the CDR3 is TGTGCCTCTTCGGGGACCCGCCTGGGAGAGACCCAGTACTTC. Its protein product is CASSGTRLGETQYF.

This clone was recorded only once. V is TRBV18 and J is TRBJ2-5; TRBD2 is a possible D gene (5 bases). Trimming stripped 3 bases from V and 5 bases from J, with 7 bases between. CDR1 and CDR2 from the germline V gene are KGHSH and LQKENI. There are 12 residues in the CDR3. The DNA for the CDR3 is TGTGCCAGCTCACCTGGCGGGGAGACCCAGTACTTC. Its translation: CASSPGGETQYF.

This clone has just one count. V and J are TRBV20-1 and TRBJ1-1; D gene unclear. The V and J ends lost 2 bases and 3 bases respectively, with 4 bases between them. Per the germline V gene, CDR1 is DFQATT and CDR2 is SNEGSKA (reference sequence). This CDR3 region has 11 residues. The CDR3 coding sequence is TGCAGTGCTAGACCCCACACTGAAGCTTTCTTT. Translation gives CSARPHTEAFF.

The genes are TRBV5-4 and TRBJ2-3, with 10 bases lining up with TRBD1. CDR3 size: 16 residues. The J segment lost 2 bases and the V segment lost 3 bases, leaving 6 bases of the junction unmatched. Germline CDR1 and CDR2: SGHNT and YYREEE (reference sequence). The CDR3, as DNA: TGTGCCAGCAGCTACCGACAGGGGGCGAACACAGATACGCAGTATTTT. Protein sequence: CASSYRQGANTDTQYF.

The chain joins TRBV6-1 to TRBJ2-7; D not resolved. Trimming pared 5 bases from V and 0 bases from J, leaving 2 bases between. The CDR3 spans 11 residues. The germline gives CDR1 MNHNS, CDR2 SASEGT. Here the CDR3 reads CASSFSYEQYF. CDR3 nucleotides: TGTGCCAGCAGTTTCTCCTACGAGCAGTACTTC.

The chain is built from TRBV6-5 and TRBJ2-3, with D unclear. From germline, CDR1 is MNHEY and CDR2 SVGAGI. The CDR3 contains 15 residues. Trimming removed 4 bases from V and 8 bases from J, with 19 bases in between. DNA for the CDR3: TGTGCCAGCAGTTTAAGGCGTTCATTACCCGGTACGCAGTATTTT. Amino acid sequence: CASSLRRSLPGTQYF.

The CDR3 sequence: CASSESVLGYGYTF. Written as DNA, the CDR3 is TGTGCCAGCAGTGAATCGGTCTTGGGCTATGGCTACACCTTC. The rearrangement links TRBV2 to TRBJ1-2; no clear D gene. Germline CDR1 reads SNHLY; CDR2 reads FYNNEI. This CDR3 region has 14 residues. Trimming removed 2 bases at V and 4 bases at J, with 11 bases between.